The sequence of this T cell receptor (beta chain) was determined in a study of T cell responses to AZD1222 COVID-19 vaccine. Study summary: Analysis merged second doses at about 4 or about 12 weeks.

Measured with immunoSEQ multiplex PCR; TCRdb has only the in-frame clones, and not every one. The profile shows approximately 85,000 clones, 70% to 90% of them singletons. The CDR3 covers 11 residues. Germline V gene data show CDR1 as GTSNPN and CDR2 as SVGIG (reference sequence). V was trimmed by 7 bases and J by 7 bases, leaving 13 bases between them. The sequence was collected from an adult in good health. This chain connects TRBV30 to TRBJ1-1, with D unclear. This specimen consisted of peripheral blood, obtained on day 0 of AZD1222 vaccination. CDR3 sequence: CAFSDRGEAFF. As DNA, the CDR3 is TGTGCCTTCTCCGACCGCGGTGAAGCTTTCTTT. The full variable domain, in which reference TRBV30 and TRBJ1-1 provide the parts outside the CDR3, is SQTIHQWPATLVQPVGSPLSLECTVEGTSNPNLYWYRQAAGRGLQLLFYSVGIGQISSEVPQNLSASRPQDRQFILSSKKLLLSDSGFYLCAFSDRGEAFFGQGTRLTVV.